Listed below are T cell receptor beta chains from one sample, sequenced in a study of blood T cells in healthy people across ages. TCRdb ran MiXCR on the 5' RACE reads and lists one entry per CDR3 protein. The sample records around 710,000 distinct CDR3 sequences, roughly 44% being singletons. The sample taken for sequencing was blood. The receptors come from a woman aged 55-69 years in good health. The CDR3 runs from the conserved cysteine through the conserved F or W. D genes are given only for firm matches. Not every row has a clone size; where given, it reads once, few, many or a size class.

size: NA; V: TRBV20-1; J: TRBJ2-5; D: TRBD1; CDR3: CSVRQGIETQYF; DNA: TGCAGTGTCAGACAGGGGATAGAGACCCAGTACTTC
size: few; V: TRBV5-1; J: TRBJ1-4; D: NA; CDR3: CASSLGPALNEKLFF; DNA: TGCGCCAGCAGCTTGGGGCCAGCCCTTAATGAAAAACTGTTTTTT
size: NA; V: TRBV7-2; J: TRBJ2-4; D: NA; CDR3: CASSFTHIQYF; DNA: TGTGCCAGCAGCTTCACACACATTCAGTACTTC
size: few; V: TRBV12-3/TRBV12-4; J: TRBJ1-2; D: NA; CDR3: CASSLSLYGYTF; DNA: TGTGCCAGCAGTTTAAGTTTGTATGGCTACACCTTC
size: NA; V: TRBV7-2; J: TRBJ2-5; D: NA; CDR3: CASSLVVRAGTQYF; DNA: TGTGCCAGCAGCTTAGTTGTGCGCGCGGGGACCCAGTACTTC
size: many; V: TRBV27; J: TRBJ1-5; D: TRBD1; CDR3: CASSSLNLGITGDFSNQPQHF; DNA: TGTGCCAGCAGCTCCCTCAATCTCGGGATAACAGGGGATTTCAGCAATCAGCCCCAGCATTTT
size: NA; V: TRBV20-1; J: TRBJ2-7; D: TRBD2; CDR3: CSASELAGEYEQYF; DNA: TGCAGTGCTAGTGAACTAGCGGGAGAATACGAGCAGTACTTC
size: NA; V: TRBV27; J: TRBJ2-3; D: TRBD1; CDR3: CASSTGQGNTDTQYF; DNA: TGTGCCAGCAGTACGGGACAGGGGAACACAGATACGCAGTATTTT
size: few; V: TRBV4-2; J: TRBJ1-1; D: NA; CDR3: CASSQVAGRENTEAFF; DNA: TGTGCCAGCAGCCAAGTGGCGGGCAGAGAAAACACTGAAGCTTTCTTT
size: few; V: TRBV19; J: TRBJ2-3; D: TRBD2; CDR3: CASSASGTSADTQYF; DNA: TGTGCCAGTAGTGCTAGCGGGACCAGTGCGGATACGCAGTATTTT
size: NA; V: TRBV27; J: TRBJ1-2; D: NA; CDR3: CASSLWGNSAYGYTF; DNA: TGTGCCAGCAGTTTATGGGGGAACTCGGCCTATGGCTACACCTTC
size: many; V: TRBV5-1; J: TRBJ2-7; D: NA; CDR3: CASSLAAISYEQYF; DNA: TGCGCCAGCAGCTTGGCCGCAATCTCCTACGAGCAGTACTTC
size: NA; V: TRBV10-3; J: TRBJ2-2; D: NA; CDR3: CAIGEQNQDTGELFF; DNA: TGTGCCATCGGTGAACAAAACCAGGACACCGGGGAGCTGTTTTTT
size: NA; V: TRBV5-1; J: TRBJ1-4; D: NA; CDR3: CASMRGQDNEKLFF; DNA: TGCGCCAGTATGAGGGGACAAGATAATGAAAAACTGTTTTTT
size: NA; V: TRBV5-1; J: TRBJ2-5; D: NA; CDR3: CASTRSGPLQETQYF; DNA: TGCGCCAGCACACGTTCAGGACCGTTACAAGAGACCCAGTACTTC
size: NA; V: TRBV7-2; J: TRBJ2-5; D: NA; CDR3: CASSQSYGQYF; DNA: TGTGCCAGCAGCCAGAGCTACGGGCAGTACTTC
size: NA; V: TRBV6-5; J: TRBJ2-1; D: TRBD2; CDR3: CASSYTLAGGHLEDEQFF; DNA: TGTGCCAGCAGTTATACACTAGCGGGAGGGCACTTAGAAGATGAGCAGTTCTTC
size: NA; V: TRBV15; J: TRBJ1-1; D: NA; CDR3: CATSTHRDEAFF; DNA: TGTGCCACCAGCACCCACAGGGATGAAGCTTTCTTT
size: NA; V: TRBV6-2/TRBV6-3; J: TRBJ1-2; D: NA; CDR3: CASGGQTANYGYTF; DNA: TGTGCCAGCGGTGGACAGACTGCTAACTATGGCTACACCTTC
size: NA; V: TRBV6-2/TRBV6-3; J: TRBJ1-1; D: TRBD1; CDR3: CASIPDRGNEAFF; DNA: TGTGCCAGCATCCCGGACAGGGGAAATGAAGCTTTCTTT
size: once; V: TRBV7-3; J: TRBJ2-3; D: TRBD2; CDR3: CASSQFPGLAGGPEDTQYF; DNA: TGTGCCAGCAGCCAATTCCCGGGACTAGCGGGGGGGCCGGAGGATACGCAGTATTTT
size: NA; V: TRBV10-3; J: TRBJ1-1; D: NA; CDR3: CAITLGDHTEAFF; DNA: TGTGCCATCACTTTGGGAGATCACACTGAAGCTTTCTTT
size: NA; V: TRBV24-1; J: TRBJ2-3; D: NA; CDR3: CATGVTGKVDTQYF; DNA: TGTGCCACCGGTGTGACGGGAAAGGTGGATACGCAGTATTTT
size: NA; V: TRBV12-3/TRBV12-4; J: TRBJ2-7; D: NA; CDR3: CASSLPSAYEQYF; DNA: TGTGCCAGCAGTTTACCTAGCGCCTACGAGCAGTACTTC
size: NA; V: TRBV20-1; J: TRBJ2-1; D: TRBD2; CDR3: CSARVGSSGAHNEQFF; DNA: TGCAGTGCTAGAGTGGGGAGTAGCGGGGCGCACAATGAGCAGTTCTTC
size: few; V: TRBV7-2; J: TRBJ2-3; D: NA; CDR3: CASSFAGIDTQYF; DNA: TGTGCCAGCAGCTTCGCAGGGATCGATACGCAGTATTTT
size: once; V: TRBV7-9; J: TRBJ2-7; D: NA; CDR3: CASSPLNPGRTYEQYF; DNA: TGTGCCAGCAGCCCCCTTAACCCGGGGAGAACCTACGAGCAGTACTTC
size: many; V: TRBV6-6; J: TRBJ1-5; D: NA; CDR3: CATGDGNQPQHF; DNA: TGTGCCACCGGTGACGGAAATCAGCCCCAGCATTTT
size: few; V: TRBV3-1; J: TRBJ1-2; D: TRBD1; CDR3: CASSQVGTDGYTF; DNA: TGTGCCAGCAGCCAAGTCGGGACAGATGGCTACACCTTC
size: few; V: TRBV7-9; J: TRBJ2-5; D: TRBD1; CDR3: CASRITGDAAETQYF; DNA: TGTGCCAGCAGAATTACAGGGGACGCTGCAGAGACCCAGTACTTC
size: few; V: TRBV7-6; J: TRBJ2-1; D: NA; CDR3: CASSCGGSSYNEQFF; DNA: TGTGCCAGCAGCTGTGGAGGGAGCTCCTACAATGAGCAGTTCTTC
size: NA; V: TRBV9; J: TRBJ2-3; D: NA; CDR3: CASSPSLGGGADTQYF; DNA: TGTGCCAGCAGCCCATCCCTGGGGGGGGGCGCAGATACGCAGTATTTT
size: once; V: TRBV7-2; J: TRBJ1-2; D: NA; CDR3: CASSPGQGSRYGYTF; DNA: TGTGCCAGCAGCCCGGGCCAGGGATCACGCTATGGCTACACCTTC
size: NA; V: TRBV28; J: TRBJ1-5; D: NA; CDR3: CASSDSLSNQPQHF; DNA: TGTGCCAGCAGTGACAGCCTTAGCAATCAGCCCCAGCATTTT
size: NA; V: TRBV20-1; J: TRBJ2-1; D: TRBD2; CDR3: CSAGGTSGGSYNEQFF; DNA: TGCAGTGCTGGAGGGACTAGCGGGGGGTCCTACAATGAGCAGTTCTTC
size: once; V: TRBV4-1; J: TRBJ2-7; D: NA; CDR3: CASSQRQSYEQYF; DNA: TGCGCCAGCAGCCAAAGACAGTCCTACGAGCAGTACTTC
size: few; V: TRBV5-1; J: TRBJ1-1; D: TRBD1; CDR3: CASSLSGGSTEAFF; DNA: TGCGCCAGCAGCTTGTCAGGGGGGAGCACTGAAGCTTTCTTT
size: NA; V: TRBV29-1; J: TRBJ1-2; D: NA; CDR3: CSVPGYTF; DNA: TGCAGCGTTCCTGGCTACACCTTC
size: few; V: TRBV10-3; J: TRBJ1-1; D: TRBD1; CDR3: CAVRQGSVDTEAFF; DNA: TGTGCCGTTAGACAGGGGTCCGTAGACACTGAAGCTTTCTTT
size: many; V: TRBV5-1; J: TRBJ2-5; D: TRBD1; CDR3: CASSLAMTGRETQYF; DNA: TGCGCCAGCAGCTTGGCCATGACAGGGAGAGAGACCCAGTACTTC
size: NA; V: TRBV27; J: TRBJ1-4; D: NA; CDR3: CASSFTGVLNEKLFF; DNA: TGTGCCAGCAGCTTTACCGGGGTGTTAAATGAAAAACTGTTTTTT
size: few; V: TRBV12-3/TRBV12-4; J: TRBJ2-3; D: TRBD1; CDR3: CASSSTDRGDTQYF; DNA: TGTGCCAGCAGTTCCACCGACAGGGGAGATACGCAGTATTTT
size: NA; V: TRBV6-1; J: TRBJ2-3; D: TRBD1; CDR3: CASSGQGGDTQYF; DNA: TGTGCCAGCAGTGGACAGGGGGGAGATACGCAGTATTTT
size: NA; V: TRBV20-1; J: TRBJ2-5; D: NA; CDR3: CSARDWSLQETQYF; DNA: TGCAGTGCTAGAGATTGGAGCCTCCAAGAGACCCAGTACTTC
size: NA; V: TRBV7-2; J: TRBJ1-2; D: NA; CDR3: CASSYTSGAVRYTF; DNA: TGTGCCAGCAGCTACACGAGCGGGGCAGTTCGGTACACCTTC
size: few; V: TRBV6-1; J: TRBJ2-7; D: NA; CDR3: CASRRVEVPGSGYEQYF; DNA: TGTGCCAGCAGGAGGGTGGAGGTACCCGGCAGTGGCTACGAGCAGTACTTC
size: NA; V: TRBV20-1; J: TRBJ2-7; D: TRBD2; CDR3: CSARVRTSGIVQYF; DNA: TGCAGTGCTAGAGTCCGGACTAGCGGGATTGTGCAGTACTTC
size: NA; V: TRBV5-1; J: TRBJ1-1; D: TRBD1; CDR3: CASSHRQGEVTEAFF; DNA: TGCGCCAGCAGCCATAGACAGGGGGAGGTCACTGAAGCTTTCTTT
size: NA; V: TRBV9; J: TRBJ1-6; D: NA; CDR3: CASSVVEQGSSPLHF; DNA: TGTGCCAGCAGCGTAGTGGAACAGGGAAGCTCACCCCTCCACTTT
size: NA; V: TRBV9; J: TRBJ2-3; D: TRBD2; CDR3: CASSPGTSGGASTDTQYF; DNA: TGTGCCAGCAGCCCCGGGACTAGCGGGGGGGCAAGCACAGATACGCAGTATTTT
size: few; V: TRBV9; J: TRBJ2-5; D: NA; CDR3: CASSANPSGPQETQYF; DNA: TGTGCCAGCAGCGCGAACCCCTCAGGGCCCCAAGAGACCCAGTACTTC
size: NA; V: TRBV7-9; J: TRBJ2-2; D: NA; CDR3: CASRPDWNTGELFF; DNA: TGTGCCAGCAGACCTGACTGGAACACCGGGGAGCTGTTTTTT
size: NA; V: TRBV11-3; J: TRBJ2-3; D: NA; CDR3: CASSPSTGTQYF; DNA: TGTGCCAGCAGCCCTAGCACAGGTACGCAGTATTTT
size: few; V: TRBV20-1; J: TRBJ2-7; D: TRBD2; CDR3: CSARGEIAGGVYNEQYF; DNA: TGCAGTGCTAGAGGAGAGATAGCGGGAGGGGTCTACAATGAGCAGTACTTC
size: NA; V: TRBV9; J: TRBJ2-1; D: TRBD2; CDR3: CASSVGTSGAAQFF; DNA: TGTGCCAGCAGCGTAGGGACTAGCGGGGCGGCCCAGTTCTTC
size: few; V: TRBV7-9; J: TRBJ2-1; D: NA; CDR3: CASSLDSIEQFF; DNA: TGTGCCAGCAGCCTCGACTCGATTGAGCAGTTCTTC
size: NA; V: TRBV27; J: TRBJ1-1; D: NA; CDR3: CASSFLEGNEAFF; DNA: TGTGCCAGCAGTTTTCTCGAGGGGAATGAAGCTTTCTTT